The 31 T cell receptor beta chains reported below all come from one sample, sequenced in a study of regulatory T cells in long-lasting Graves disease. Building the TCR beta libraries relied on iRepertoire HTBI primers, and CDR3 regions underwent Arm-PCR. MiXCR, applied by TCRdb to the multiplex PCR reads, yields one record per CDR3 protein. The sample has roughly 400,000 distinct CDR3 sequences; about a fifth are singletons. Time point reported: persistent/refractory GD, antithyroid drugs over 5 years with positive TRAb. The authors made the TCR library using RNA they extracted from PBMCs. This specimen was peripheral blood mononuclear cells (PBMCs), taken when the disease was refractory, from a patient treated with antithyroid drugs. Receptor source: a female donor with Graves disease.

The CDR3 spells CASSYPGTEGFYQPQHF. The CDR3 DNA follows: TGTGCCAGCAGTTATCCCGGGACAGAAGGGTTTTATCAGCCCCAGCATTTT. The V call is TRBV6-5, the J call TRBJ1-5; 7 nucleotides line up with TRBD1. The CDR3 sequence is 17 residues long. The J segment lost 5 bases and the V segment lost 3 bases, leaving 13 bases of the junction unmatched. Germline lookup yields CDR1 MNHEY and CDR2 SVGAGI.

This CDR3 is CATGRGYEQYF. CDR3 sequence (DNA): TGTGCCACCGGCAGGGGCTACGAGCAGTACTTC. The gene calls are TRBV19 and TRBJ2-7, with D possibly being TRBD1 (6 bases). Germline V gene sequence: CDR1 LNHDA, CDR2 SQIVND (reference sequence). The V gene lost 10 bases and the J gene lost 3 bases, with 10 bases spanning the gap. The CDR3 is 11 residues long.

This clonotype was observed a few times. This chain links TRBV3-1 with TRBJ1-1; D is uncertain. Looked up from germline, CDR1 is LGHDT and CDR2 is YNNKEL (reference sequence). This CDR3 contains 15 residues. V lost 2 bases and J 0 bases, leaving 10 bases between the germline ends. The CDR3 sequence is CASSQLAGLNTEAFF. CDR3 nucleotides: TGTGCCAGCAGCCAACTCGCCGGGCTGAACACTGAAGCTTTCTTT. Combining the CDR3 with reference TRBV3-1 and TRBJ1-1 gives the whole variable domain DTAVSQTPKYLVTQMGNDKSIKCEQNLGHDTMYWYKQDSKKFLKIMFSYNNKELIINETVPNRFSPKSPDKAHLNLHINSLELGDSAVYFCASSQLAGLNTEAFFGQGTRLTVV.

In its sample, this clonotype was seen many times. The gene calls are TRBV13 and TRBJ2-4; the match to TRBD1 covers 7 bases. With 5 bases clipped from V and 2 bases from J, the junction kept 6 bases outside the gene matches. The CDR3 consists of 15 residues. CDR1 PRHDT and CDR2 FYEKMQ come from the germline V gene (reference sequence). Here the CDR3 DNA reads TGTGCCAGCAGCGACTACAGGGGTACCAAAAACATTCAGTACTTC. Its protein is CASSDYRGTKNIQYF.

The table lists this clonotype with many counts. The genes are TRBV7-8 and TRBJ1-1; a weak D match, TRBD1 (6 bases). Germline lookup yields CDR1 SGHVS and CDR2 FQNEAQ. Trimming stripped 1 base from V and 1 base from J, with 10 bases between. The CDR3 is made up of 15 amino acids. The CDR3 sequence is CASSLVQGTNTEAFF. For the CDR3, the DNA is TGTGCCAGCAGCTTAGTTCAGGGGACGAACACTGAAGCTTTCTTT.

This clonotype was observed many times. J is TRBJ1-1 and V is TRBV11-2, with a tentative D call TRBD1 (6 bases). Germline V lookup: CDR1 SGHAT, CDR2 FQNNGV. This CDR3 spans 16 amino acids. Trimming removed 0 bases at V and 0 bases at J, with 11 bases between. CDR3 region: CASSLDRTALNTEAFF. Written as DNA, the CDR3 is TGTGCCAGCAGCTTAGACAGGACAGCTTTGAACACTGAAGCTTTCTTT.

This chain uses TRBV4-3 with TRBJ1-5; maybe TRBD1 (6 bases). V dropped 0 bases and J dropped 2 bases, with 8 bases sitting between them. This CDR3 spans 15 amino acids. Germline loops: CDR1 LGHNA, CDR2 YSLEER. The CDR3: CASSQDRTGNQPQHF. The CDR3 nucleotides read TGCGCCAGCAGCCAAGATCGGACAGGCAATCAGCCCCAGCATTTT.

This clonotype was observed many times. This chain connects TRBV12-3 or TRBV12-4 to TRBJ1-2; 9 bases align to TRBD1. Losses at the gene ends were 8 bases for V and 7 bases for J; bases not matched to a gene: 14. The CDR3 totals 15 residues. The CDR3 nucleotides are TGTGCCAGCGGCCCAATGAAGGGACAGGGAGGTGGCTACACCTTC. It codes for CASGPMKGQGGGYTF.

This clonotype has just a few counts. The chain uses TRBV18 and TRBJ2-7; 9 nucleotides agree with TRBD1. The ends lost 3 bases at V and 0 bases at J; junction bases unmatched: 6. The CDR3 loop spans 16 amino acids. Germline V gene data show CDR1 as KGHSH and CDR2 as LQKENI. The DNA for the CDR3 is TGTGCCAGCTCACCTCAAGGACAGGGGAGCTCCTACGAGCAGTACTTC. Encoded protein: CASSPQGQGSSYEQYF.

To note about this clonotype: This clone may be a read error of a much larger clone one base away. V gene TRBV30 combines with J gene TRBJ1-5; 8 bases agree with TRBD1. V was clipped by 0 bases and J by 4 bases; unmatched bases: 5. Per germline, CDR1 GTSNPN and CDR2 SVGIG (reference sequence). This CDR3 spans 15 amino acids. The chain's CDR3 is CAWSVGQGPNQPQHF. In DNA, the CDR3 is TGTGCCTGGAGTGTCGGACAGGGCCCGAATCAGCCCCAGCATTTT. The complete variable domain, with remaining parts taken from reference TRBV30 and TRBJ1-5, reads SQTIHQWPATLVQPVGSPLSLECTVEGTSNPNLYWYRQAAGRGLQLLFYSVGIGQISSEVPQNLSASRPQDRQFILSSKKLLLSDSGFYLCAWSVGQGPNQPQHFGDGTRLSIL.

The chain employs TRBV15 and TRBJ2-1; 8 bases are a match to TRBD2. The CDR3 extends over 16 amino acids. Unmatched junction bases numbered 5, after V lost 1 base and J lost 3 bases. CDR1 and CDR2 from the germline V gene are LNHNV and YYDKDF (reference sequence). The CDR3 is CATSRVGRAGYNEQFF. The DNA for the CDR3 is TGTGCCACCAGCAGAGTCGGGAGGGCCGGCTACAATGAGCAGTTCTTC.

This clonotype showed up many times. This rearrangement joins TRBV28 to TRBJ1-4; no definite D call. The CDR3 totals 12 residues. Germline V CDR1 and CDR2: MDHEN, SYDVKM. The V gene lost 3 bases and the J gene lost 8 bases, with 7 bases spanning the gap. Written as DNA, the CDR3 is TGTGCCAGCAGTTTCCTAGGGGAAAAACTGTTTTTT. Its protein product is CASSFLGEKLFF.

This clonotype was found many times. The chain combines TRBV6-5 with TRBJ1-6, with D perhaps TRBD1 (6 bases). The CDR3 is made up of 14 amino acids. With 4 bases removed from V and 9 bases from J, the gap between germline ends came to 13 bases. The germline V gene has CDR1 MNHEY and CDR2 SVGAGI. The DNA of the CDR3 is TGTGCCAGCAGTTCGCAACAGGGCAGTTCACCCCTCCACTTT. Protein sequence: CASSSQQGSSPLHF.

The CDR3 DNA sequence: TGTGCCACCAGTGCAGGCGGGGGCTACGAGCAGTACTTC. Translating it yields CATSAGGGYEQYF. V gene TRBV15 combines with J gene TRBJ2-7; 7 nucleotides align to TRBD2. CDR3 size: 13 residues. Germline V gene sequence: CDR1 LNHNV, CDR2 YYDKDF (reference sequence). J was trimmed by 3 bases and V by 6 bases; bases with no gene match: 5.

This clonotype came up many times. This rearrangement joins TRBV28 to TRBJ2-7, with D tentatively TRBD2 (5 bases). Germline V gene data show CDR1 as MDHEN and CDR2 as SYDVKM. Trimming left V 7 bases short and J 0 bases short, with 22 bases between. The CDR3 is 17 amino acids. The CDR3, as DNA: TGTGCCAGCACCGCAGGTGGTTTCCAGAGGGACTCCTACGAGCAGTACTTC. Amino acid sequence: CASTAGGFQRDSYEQYF. The full variable domain, its missing parts supplied by reference TRBV28 and TRBJ2-7, is DVKVTQSSRYLVKRTGEKVFLECVQDMDHENMFWYRQDPGLGLRLIYFSYDVKMKEKGDIPEGYSVSREKKERFSLILESASTNQTSMYLCASTAGGFQRDSYEQYFGPGTRLTVT.

This sequence joins TRBV6-1 and TRBJ2-1; D tentatively fits TRBD1 or TRBD2 (5 bases each). The germline V and J ends were trimmed by 3 bases and 0 bases, with 9 bases remaining between them. This CDR3 contains 15 residues. In germline, CDR1 is MNHNS, CDR2 SASEGT. CDR3 nucleotides: TGTGCCAGCAGTGACGGGGCTAGCTCCTACAATGAGCAGTTCTTC. It specifies CASSDGASSYNEQFF.

This clonotype came up a few times. The rearrangement joins TRBV28 to TRBJ2-1, with 10 bases fitting TRBD2. J lost 5 bases, V lost 5 bases, and 6 bases had no gene match. Germline CDR1 is MDHEN and CDR2 is SYDVKM. The CDR3 contains 15 residues. The CDR3 coding sequence is TGTGCCAGCAGTCCGAGCGGGAGGGCCAACAATGAGCAGTTCTTC. Translating gives CASSPSGRANNEQFF.

This clonotype was detected ten times or more. The chain uses TRBV5-1 and TRBJ1-1; possible D gene TRBD1, 5 bases. The CDR3 runs 14 residues. V lost 0 bases to trimming and J lost 3 bases, with 9 bases between them. CDR1 SGHRS and CDR2 YFSETQ come from the germline V gene. The DNA for the CDR3 is TGCGCCAGCAGCTTGGCCGGAGGGGACACTGAAGCTTTCTTT. Translation gives CASSLAGGDTEAFF.

In its sample, this clonotype was seen many times. V is TRBV2 and J is TRBJ1-2; D is uncertain. The CDR3 consists of 12 residues. V lost 7 bases, J lost 4 bases, and 10 bases lay in between. CDR1 is SNHLY and CDR2 is FYNNEI in the germline V gene. CDR3 in amino acids: CASKRHRYGYTF. The CDR3 DNA follows: TGTGCCAGCAAGAGACACCGCTATGGCTACACCTTC.

The chain carries TRBV4-2 and TRBJ2-7; 13 bases match TRBD2. The CDR3 length is 15 residues. Germline V gives CDR1 LGHNA, CDR2 YNFKEQ. After removal of 5 bases from V and 4 bases from J, the junction contained 5 bases not matched to a gene. CDR3: CASSEGLAGPYEQYF. CDR3 DNA sequence: TGTGCCAGCAGCGAGGGACTAGCGGGGCCTTACGAGCAGTACTTC.

About this clonotype: Just one base apart from a much larger clone, this may be a read error. The DNA for the CDR3 is TGTGCCAGCATTTACTCGACCCTAGCGGGAGACGAGCAGTACTTC. The encoded protein is CASIYSTLAGDEQYF. The chain employs TRBV6-5 and TRBJ2-7; 10 bases are shared with TRBD2. Germline V gene data show CDR1 as MNHEY and CDR2 as SVGAGI. The CDR3 is made up of 15 amino acids.

The rearrangement uses TRBV12-3 or TRBV12-4 and TRBJ2-5; weak D call: TRBD1 (6 bases). V lost 10 bases and J 8 bases, leaving 14 bases between the germline ends. This CDR3 has 11 amino acids. CDR3 in amino acids: CATKSGETQYF. Here the CDR3 DNA reads TGTGCCACCAAATCAGGGGAAACCCAGTACTTC.

This chain joins TRBV10-3 and TRBJ2-7; D ambiguous. V was pared by 6 bases and J by 5 bases, with 23 bases between. Per the germline V gene, CDR1 is ENHRY and CDR2 is SYGVKD. There are 16 residues in the CDR3. In DNA, the CDR3 is TGTGCCATCAGCCGAGTCATGATGGGTTCGATGGACGAGCAGTACTTC. It specifies CAISRVMMGSMDEQYF.

This chain uses TRBV28 with TRBJ2-2, with D possibly TRBD1 on 5 matching bases. V was clipped by 8 bases and J by 0 bases, with 10 bases between them. Germline V CDR1 and CDR2: MDHEN, SYDVKM. This CDR3 is built from 14 residues. CDR3: CASQTDPNTGELFF. CDR3 DNA: TGTGCCAGCCAGACAGACCCGAACACCGGGGAGCTGTTTTTT.

This clonotype was seen only a few times. The J gene is TRBJ1-2, the V gene TRBV7-2, with a possible D match to TRBD1 (5 bases). Germline V lookup: CDR1 SGHTA, CDR2 FQGNSA. V was trimmed by 1 base and J by 4 bases, leaving 10 bases between them. This CDR3 has 14 amino acids. The CDR3 DNA sequence: TGTGCCAGCAGCTTAGGCGGGGGTCTCTATGGCTACACCTTC. The encoded protein is CASSLGGGLYGYTF.

This clonotype was observed many times. The rearrangement joins TRBV30 to TRBJ1-1; 9 nucleotides line up with TRBD1. This CDR3 has 16 residues. Germline values: CDR1 GTSNPN, CDR2 SVGIG (reference sequence). Trimming at V came to 0 bases and at J to 3 bases, leaving 8 bases not matched to a gene. CDR3 DNA sequence: TGTGCCTGGAGTGTACGCACAGGGGGCATCTACACTGAAGCTTTCTTT. This sequence encodes CAWSVRTGGIYTEAFF.

The V and J genes are TRBV27 and TRBJ1-5, with D possibly TRBD1 on 5 matching bases. Trimming left V 4 bases short and J 0 bases short, with 19 bases between. Germline CDR1 is MNHEY and CDR2 is SMNVEV (reference sequence). The CDR3 covers 18 residues. CDR3 region: CASSSTLPTDYSNQPQHF. Here the CDR3 DNA reads TGTGCCAGCAGTTCAACACTGCCGACAGACTATAGCAATCAGCCCCAGCATTTT.

The V call is TRBV7-2, the J call TRBJ2-3, with 8 bases identical to TRBD2. The V segment lost 5 bases and the J segment 2 bases; nucleotides outside the gene matches: 3. Germline CDR1 and CDR2: SGHTA and FQGNSA. This CDR3 contains 14 residues. The CDR3 protein is CASSLLAVTDTQYF. CDR3 nucleotides: TGTGCCAGCAGCCTACTAGCGGTCACAGATACGCAGTATTTT.

This clonotype was seen more than once but under ten times. The rearrangement links TRBV20-1 to TRBJ1-3; D might be TRBD1 (5 bases). Germline CDR1 reads DFQATT; CDR2 reads SNEGSKA (reference sequence). The CDR3 spans 12 residues. With 6 bases removed from V and 5 bases from J, the gap between germline ends came to 11 bases. CDR3 region: CSAGDLRNTIYF. The CDR3 region has the DNA TGCAGTGCGGGGGACTTAAGAAACACCATATATTTT.

Many counts were recorded for this clonotype. The chain is built from TRBV7-2 and TRBJ1-1, with 9 bases fitting TRBD1. Germline V gives CDR1 SGHTA, CDR2 FQGNSA. CDR3 length equals 14 residues. Losses at the gene ends were 5 bases for V and 7 bases for J; bases not matched to a gene: 8. For the CDR3, the DNA is TGTGCCAGCAGCACCGGACAGGGGAAGGTTGAAGCTTTCTTT. Translating gives CASSTGQGKVEAFF.

This clonotype was counted ten times or more. The chain employs TRBV28 and TRBJ2-7, with 7 bases aligning to TRBD2. Germline V gene lookup returns CDR1 MDHEN and CDR2 SYDVKM. The CDR3 contains 17 residues. V lost 7 bases, J lost 2 bases, and 17 bases stayed unmatched. The CDR3 nucleotides read TGTGCCAGCAAATTGCGGGGATGGGGAGGGAAAGCCTACGAGCAGTACTTC. This gives the protein CASKLRGWGGKAYEQYF.